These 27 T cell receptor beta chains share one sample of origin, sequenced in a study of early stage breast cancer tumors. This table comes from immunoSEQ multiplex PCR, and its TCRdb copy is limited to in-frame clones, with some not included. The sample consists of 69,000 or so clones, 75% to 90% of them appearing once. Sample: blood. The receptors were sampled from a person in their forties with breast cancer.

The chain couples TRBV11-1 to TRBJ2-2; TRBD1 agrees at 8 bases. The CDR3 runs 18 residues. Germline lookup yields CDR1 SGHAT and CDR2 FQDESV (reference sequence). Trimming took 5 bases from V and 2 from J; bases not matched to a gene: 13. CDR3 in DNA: TGTGCCAGCAGCCATATAGGGACAGGCCATCCTAACACCGGGGAGCTGTTTTTT. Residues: CASSHIGTGHPNTGELFF.

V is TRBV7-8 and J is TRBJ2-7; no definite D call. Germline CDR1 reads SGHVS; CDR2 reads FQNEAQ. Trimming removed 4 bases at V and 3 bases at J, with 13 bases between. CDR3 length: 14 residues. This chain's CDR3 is CASSYAGPDYEQYF. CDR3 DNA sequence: TGTGCCAGCAGCTACGCCGGGCCAGACTACGAGCAGTACTTC. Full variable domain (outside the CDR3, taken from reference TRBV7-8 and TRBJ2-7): GAGVSQSPRYKVAKRGQDVALRCDPISGHVSLFWYQQALGQGPEFLTYFQNEAQLDKSGLPSDRFFAERPEGSVSTLKIQRTQQEDSAVYLCASSYAGPDYEQYFGPGTRLTVT.

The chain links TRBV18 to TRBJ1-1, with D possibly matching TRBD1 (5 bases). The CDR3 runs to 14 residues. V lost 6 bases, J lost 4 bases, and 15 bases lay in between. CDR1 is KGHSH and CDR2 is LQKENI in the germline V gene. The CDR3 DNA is TGTGCCAGCTCTCCGAATGAGGGGAGCACTGAAGCTTTCTTT. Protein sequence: CASSPNEGSTEAFF.

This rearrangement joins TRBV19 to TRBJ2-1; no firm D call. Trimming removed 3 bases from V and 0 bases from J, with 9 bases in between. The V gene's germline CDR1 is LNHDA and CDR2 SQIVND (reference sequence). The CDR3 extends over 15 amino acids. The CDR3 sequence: CASSMGPSSYNEQFF. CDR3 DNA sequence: TGTGCCAGTAGTATGGGTCCGAGCTCCTACAATGAGCAGTTCTTC.

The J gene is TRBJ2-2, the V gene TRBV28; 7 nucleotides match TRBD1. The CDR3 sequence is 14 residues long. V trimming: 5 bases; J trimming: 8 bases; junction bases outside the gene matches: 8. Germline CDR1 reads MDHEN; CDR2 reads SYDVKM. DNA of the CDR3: TGTGCCAGCAGTGAACAAACGGGACAGGGGGAGCTGTTTTTT. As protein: CASSEQTGQGELFF.

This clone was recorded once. The chain's CDR3 is CAWSVNQGEGEQYF. The CDR3 DNA reads TGTGCCTGGAGTGTAAACCAGGGTGAGGGCGAGCAGTACTTC. The chain links TRBV30 to TRBJ2-7; D is perhaps TRBD1 or TRBD2 (5 bases each). This CDR3 has 14 residues. Germline V lookup: CDR1 GTSNPN, CDR2 SVGIG (reference sequence). V lost 0 bases and J lost 6, with 15 bases in between.

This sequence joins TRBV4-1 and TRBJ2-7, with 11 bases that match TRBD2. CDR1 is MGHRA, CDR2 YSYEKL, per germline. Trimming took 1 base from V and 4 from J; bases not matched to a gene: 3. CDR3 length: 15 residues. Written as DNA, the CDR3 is TGCGCCAGCAGCCAAGCCGGGACTAGCGGTTACGAGCAGTACTTC. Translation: CASSQAGTSGYEQYF.

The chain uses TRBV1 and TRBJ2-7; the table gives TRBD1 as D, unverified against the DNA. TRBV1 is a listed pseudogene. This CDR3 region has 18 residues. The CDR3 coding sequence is TGCACCAGCAGCCAAGCGAGAATTCGCCGGGACAGCTCCTACGAGCAGTACTTC. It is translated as CTSSQARIRRDSSYEQYF.

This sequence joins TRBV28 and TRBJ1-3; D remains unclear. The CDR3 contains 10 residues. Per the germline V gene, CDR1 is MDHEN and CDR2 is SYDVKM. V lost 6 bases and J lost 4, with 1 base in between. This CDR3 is CASRGNTIYF. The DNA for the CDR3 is TGTGCCAGCAGAGGAAACACCATATATTTT.

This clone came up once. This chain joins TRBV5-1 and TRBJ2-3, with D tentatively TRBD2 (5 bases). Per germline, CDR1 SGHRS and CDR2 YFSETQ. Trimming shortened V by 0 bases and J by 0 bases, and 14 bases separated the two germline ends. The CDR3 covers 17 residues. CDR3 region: CASSLGRAFLSTDTQYF. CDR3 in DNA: TGCGCCAGCAGCTTGGGGCGGGCTTTTCTCAGCACAGATACGCAGTATTTT.

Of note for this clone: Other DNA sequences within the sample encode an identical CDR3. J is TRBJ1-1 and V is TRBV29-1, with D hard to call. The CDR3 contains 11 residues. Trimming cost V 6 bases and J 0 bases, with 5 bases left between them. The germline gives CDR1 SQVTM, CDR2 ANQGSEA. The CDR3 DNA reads TGCAGCGTAGTAGTGAACACTGAAGCTTTCTTT. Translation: CSVVVNTEAFF.

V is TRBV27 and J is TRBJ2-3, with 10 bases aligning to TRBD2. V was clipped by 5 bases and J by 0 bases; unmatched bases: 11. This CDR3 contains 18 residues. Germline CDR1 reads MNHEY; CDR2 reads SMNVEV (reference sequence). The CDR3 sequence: CASSPAGTSDSSTDTQYF. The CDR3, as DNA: TGTGCCAGCAGTCCCGCCGGGACTAGCGACTCTAGCACAGATACGCAGTATTTT.

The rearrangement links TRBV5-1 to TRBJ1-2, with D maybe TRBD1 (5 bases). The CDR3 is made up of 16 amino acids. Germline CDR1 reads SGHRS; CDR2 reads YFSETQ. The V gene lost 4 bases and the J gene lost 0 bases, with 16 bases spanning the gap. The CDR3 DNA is TGCGCCAGCAGCACCTTGCCGGGGGGGGCTAACTATGGCTACACCTTC. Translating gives CASSTLPGGANYGYTF.

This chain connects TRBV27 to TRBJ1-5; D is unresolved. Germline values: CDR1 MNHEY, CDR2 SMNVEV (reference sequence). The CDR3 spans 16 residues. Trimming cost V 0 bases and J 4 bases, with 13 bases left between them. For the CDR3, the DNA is TGTGCCAGCAGTTTATCGAAGCGGACGGGGAATCAGCCCCAGCATTTT. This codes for CASSLSKRTGNQPQHF.

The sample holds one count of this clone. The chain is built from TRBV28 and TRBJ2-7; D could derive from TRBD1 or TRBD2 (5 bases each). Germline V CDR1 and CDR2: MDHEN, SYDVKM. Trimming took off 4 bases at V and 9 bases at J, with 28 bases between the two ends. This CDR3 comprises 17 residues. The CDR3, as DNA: TGTGCCAGCAGTTCTAACGTTCGGGACGGAATATCTACGGTGCAGTACTTC. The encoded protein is CASSSNVRDGISTVQYF. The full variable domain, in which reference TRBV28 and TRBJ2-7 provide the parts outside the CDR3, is DVKVTQSSRYLVKRTGEKVFLECVQDMDHENMFWYRQDPGLGLRLIYFSYDVKMKEKGDIPEGYSVSREKKERFSLILESASTNQTSMYLCASSSNVRDGISTVQYFGPGTRLTVT.

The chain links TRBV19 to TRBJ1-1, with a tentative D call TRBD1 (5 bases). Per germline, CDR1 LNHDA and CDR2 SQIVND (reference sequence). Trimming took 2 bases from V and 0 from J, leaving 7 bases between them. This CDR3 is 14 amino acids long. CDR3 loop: CASSIQGVNTEAFF. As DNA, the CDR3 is TGTGCCAGTAGTATACAGGGAGTGAACACTGAAGCTTTCTTT.

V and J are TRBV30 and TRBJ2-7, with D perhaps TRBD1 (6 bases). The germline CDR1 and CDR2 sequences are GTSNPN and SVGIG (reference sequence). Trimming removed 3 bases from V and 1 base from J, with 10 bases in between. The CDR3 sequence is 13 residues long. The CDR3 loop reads CAWRQGISYEQYF. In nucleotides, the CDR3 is TGTGCCTGGAGACAGGGAATATCCTACGAGCAGTACTTC.

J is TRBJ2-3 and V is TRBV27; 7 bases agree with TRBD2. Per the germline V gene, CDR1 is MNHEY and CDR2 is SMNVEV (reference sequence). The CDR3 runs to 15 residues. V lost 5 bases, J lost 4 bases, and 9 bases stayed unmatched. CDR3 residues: CASSRDAGAPDTQYF. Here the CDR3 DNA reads TGTGCCAGCAGTCGGGACGCGGGAGCCCCAGATACGCAGTATTTT.

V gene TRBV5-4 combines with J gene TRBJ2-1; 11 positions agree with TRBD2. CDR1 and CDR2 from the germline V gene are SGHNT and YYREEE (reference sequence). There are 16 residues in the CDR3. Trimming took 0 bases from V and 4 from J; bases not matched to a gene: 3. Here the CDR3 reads CASSLDLAGGYNEQFF. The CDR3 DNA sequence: TGTGCCAGCAGCTTGGATTTAGCGGGAGGGTACAATGAGCAGTTCTTC.

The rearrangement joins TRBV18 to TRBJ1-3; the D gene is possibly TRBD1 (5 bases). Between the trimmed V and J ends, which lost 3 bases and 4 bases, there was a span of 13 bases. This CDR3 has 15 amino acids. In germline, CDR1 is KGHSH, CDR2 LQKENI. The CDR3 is CASSPQTASGNTIYF. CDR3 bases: TGTGCCAGCTCACCTCAGACAGCTTCCGGAAACACCATATATTTT. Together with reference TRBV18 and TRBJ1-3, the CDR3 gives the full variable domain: NAGVMQNPRHLVRRRGQEARLRCSPMKGHSHVYWYRQLPEEGLKFMVYLQKENIIDESGMPKERFSAEFPKEGPSILRIQQVVRGDSAAYFCASSPQTASGNTIYFGEGSWLTVV.

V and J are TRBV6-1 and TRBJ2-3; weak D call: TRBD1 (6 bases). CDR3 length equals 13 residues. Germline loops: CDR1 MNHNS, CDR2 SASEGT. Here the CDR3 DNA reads TGTGCGACCGGACAGCGAACCACAGATACGCAGTATTTT. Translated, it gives CATGQRTTDTQYF.

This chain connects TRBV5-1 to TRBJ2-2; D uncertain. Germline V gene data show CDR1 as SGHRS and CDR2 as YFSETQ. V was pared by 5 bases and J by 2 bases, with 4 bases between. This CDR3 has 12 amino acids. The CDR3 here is CASRSNTGELFF. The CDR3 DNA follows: TGCGCCAGCAGATCTAACACCGGGGAGCTGTTTTTT.

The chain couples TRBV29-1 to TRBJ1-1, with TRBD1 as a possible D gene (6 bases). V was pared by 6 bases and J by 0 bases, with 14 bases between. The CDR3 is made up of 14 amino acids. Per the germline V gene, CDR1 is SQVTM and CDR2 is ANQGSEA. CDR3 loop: CSVGTGKVNTEAFF. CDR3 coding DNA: TGCAGCGTAGGAACAGGGAAGGTGAACACTGAAGCTTTCTTT. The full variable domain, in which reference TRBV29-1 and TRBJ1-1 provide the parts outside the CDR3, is SAVISQKPSRDICQRGTSLTIQCQVDSQVTMMFWYRQQPGQSLTLIATANQGSEATYESGFVIDKFPISRPNLTFSTLTVSNMSPEDSSIYLCSVGTGKVNTEAFFGQGTRLTVV.

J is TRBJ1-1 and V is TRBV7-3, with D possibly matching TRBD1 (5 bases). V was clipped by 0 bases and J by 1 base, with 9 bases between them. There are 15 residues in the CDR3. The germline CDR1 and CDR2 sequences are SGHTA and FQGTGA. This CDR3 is CASSLTGGKNTEAFF. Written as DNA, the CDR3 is TGTGCCAGCAGCTTAACGGGGGGAAAGAACACTGAAGCTTTCTTT.

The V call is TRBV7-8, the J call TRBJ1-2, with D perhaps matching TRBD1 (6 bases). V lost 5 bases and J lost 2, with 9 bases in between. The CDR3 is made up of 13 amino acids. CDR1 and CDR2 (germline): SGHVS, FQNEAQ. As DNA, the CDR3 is TGTGCCAGCAGCCGGGACATAAACTATGGCTACACCTTC. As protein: CASSRDINYGYTF.

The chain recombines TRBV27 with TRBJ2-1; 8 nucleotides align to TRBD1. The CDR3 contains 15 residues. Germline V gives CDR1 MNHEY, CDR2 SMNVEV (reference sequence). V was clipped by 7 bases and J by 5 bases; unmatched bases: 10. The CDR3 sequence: CASTDGDRPHNEQFF. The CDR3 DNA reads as TGTGCCAGCACCGACGGGGACAGGCCTCACAATGAGCAGTTCTTC.

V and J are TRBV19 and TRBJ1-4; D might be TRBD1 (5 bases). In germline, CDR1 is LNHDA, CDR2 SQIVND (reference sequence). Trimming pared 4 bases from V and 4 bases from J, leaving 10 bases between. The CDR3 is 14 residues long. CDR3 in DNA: TGTGCCAGTAGTACCCGACAGAATAATGAAAAACTGTTTTTT. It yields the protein CASSTRQNNEKLFF.